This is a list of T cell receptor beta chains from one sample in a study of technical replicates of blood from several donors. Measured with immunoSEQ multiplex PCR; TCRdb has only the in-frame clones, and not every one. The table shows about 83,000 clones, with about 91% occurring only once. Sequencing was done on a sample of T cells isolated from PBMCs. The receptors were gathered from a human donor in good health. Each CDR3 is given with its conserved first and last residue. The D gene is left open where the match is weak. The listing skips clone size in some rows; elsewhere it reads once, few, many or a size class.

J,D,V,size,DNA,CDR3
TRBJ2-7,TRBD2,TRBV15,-,TGTGCCACCAGCAGAGATGGGGGACTAGCGCTCTACGAGCAGTACTTC,CATSRDGGLALYEQYF
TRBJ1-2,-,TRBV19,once,TGTGCCAGTAGTTTCTCCCCTCCACGGGGGAAGGCTAACTATGGCTACACCTTC,CASSFSPPRGKANYGYTF
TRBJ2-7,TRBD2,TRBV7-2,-,TGTGCCAGCAGCTTAGGGGGACTAGCGGGAGGCTACGAGCAGTACTTC,CASSLGGLAGGYEQYF
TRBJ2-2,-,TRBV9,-,TGTGCCAGCAGCGTAGTGGGACAAATTTCGGCCGGGGAGCTGTTTTTT,CASSVVGQISAGELFF
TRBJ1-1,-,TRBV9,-,TGTGCCAGCAGCCCTTCGGGGGGGGGAGGAACTGAAGCTTTCTTT,CASSPSGGGGTEAFF
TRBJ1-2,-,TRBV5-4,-,TGTGCCAGCAGCTGGGCAGAGGGATATGGCTACACCTTC,CASSWAEGYGYTF
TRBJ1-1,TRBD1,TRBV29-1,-,TGCAGCGCTAGGACAGGGGATAAAGAAGCTTTCTTT,CSARTGDKEAFF
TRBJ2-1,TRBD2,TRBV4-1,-,TGCGCCAGCAGCCCAAAGCGGGACTCTTACAATGAGCAGTTCTTC,CASSPKRDSYNEQFF
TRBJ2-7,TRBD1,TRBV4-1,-,TGCGCCAGCAGCCAAGACCATGGCCCCGGGACAGGGCCCCTCGAGCAGTACTTC,CASSQDHGPGTGPLEQYF
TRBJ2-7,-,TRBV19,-,TGTGCCAGTAATCCCGGGGGTTCCTACGAGCAGTACTTC,CASNPGGSYEQYF
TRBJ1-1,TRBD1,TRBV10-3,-,TGTGCCATCACCAGACAGGGAATGAACACTGAAGCTTTCTTT,CAITRQGMNTEAFF
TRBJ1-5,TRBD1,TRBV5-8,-,TGTGCCAGCAGCTTGGGACAGGGGGCCAATCAGCCCCAGCATTTT,CASSLGQGANQPQHF
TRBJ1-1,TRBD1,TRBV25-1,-,TGTGCCAGCAGCACAGGGGAGCTGAACACTGAAGCTTTCTTT,CASSTGELNTEAFF
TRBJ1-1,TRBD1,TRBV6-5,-,TGTGCCAGCCGTCGAGGACAGGGAGGGGCTGAAGCTTTCTTT,CASRRGQGGAEAFF